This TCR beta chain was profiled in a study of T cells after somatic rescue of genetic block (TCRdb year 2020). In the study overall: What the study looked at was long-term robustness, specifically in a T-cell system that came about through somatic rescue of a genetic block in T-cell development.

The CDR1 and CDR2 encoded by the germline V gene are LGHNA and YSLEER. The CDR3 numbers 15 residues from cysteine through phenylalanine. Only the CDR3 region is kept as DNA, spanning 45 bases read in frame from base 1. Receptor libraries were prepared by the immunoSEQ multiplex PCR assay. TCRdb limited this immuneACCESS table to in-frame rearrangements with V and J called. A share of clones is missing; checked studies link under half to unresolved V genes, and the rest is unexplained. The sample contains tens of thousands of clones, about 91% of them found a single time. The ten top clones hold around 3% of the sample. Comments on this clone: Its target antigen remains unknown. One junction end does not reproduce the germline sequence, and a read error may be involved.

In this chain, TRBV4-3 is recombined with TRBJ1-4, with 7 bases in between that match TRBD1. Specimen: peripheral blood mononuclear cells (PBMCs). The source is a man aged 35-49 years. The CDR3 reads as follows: CASSRLTGSNEKLFF. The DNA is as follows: TGCGCCAGCAGCCGACTGACAGGGTCTAACGAAAAACTGTTTTTT.